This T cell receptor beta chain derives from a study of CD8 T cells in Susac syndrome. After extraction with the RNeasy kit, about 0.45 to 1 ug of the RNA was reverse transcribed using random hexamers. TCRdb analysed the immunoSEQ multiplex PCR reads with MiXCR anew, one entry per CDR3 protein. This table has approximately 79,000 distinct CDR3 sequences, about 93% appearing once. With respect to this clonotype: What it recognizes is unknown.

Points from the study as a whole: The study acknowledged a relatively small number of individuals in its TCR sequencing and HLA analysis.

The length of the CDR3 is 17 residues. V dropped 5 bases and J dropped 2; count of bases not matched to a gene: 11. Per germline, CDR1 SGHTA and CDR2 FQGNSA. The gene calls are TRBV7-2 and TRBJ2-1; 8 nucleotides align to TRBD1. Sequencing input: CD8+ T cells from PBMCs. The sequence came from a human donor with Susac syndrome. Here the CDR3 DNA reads TGTGCCAGCAGCCACCGGACAGGGAGGTCCCCCTACAATGAGCAGTTCTTC. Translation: CASSHRTGRSPYNEQFF.